This T cell receptor (beta chain) derives from a study of beta chain features in type 1 diabetes. Study at large: Patients shared similar age, gender and cell yields with healthy donors. Study-wide results and limits: PCR may have favored shorter templates equally in patients and controls. A moderate, significant TCRB CDR3 shortening appeared in type 1 diabetes across four CD4+ subsets. Fewer junction insertions and more nucleotide deletions appeared in type 1 diabetes patients.

The collection from each donor was one heparinised blood draw averaging about 116 mL. In germline, CDR1 is KGHSH, CDR2 LQKENI. The V gene end was trimmed by 0 bases and the J gene end by 4 bases; junction bases not matched to a gene: 2. The CDR3 sequence is 15 residues long. Note on this clone: The antigen is not known.

Sequencing targeted expressed TCRB transcripts, as all isolated RNA had been reverse transcribed. This table comes from immunoSEQ multiplex PCR, and its TCRdb copy is limited to in-frame clones, with some not included. The sample yields roughly 100,000 clones, under 30% seen once. The sample consisted of central memory CD4+ T cells from blood. The J gene is TRBJ2-1, the V gene TRBV18; 8 positions agree with TRBD1. The TCR was taken from a woman aged 18-30 years with type 1 diabetes. CDR3 region: CASSPPGQEYNEQFF. The DNA for the CDR3 is TGTGCCAGCTCACCACCGGGACAGGAGTACAATGAGCAGTTCTTC.